Shown below are 13 T cell receptor beta chains from a single sample sequenced in a study of T cells in Graves' hyperthyroidism and ophthalmopathy. Amplified TCR beta CDR3 regions derived from RNA transcripts. A first-round RT-PCR of the TCR CDR3 used the HTBI primer set. One entry per CDR3 protein, called by TCRdb with MiXCR from the multiplex PCR reads. The sample includes approximately 620,000 distinct CDR3 sequences, approximately 15% of them seen just once. Specimen: blood. Receptor source: a woman aged 40 to 50 with Graves' ophthalmopathy.

This clonotype has a count of ten or more. This chain links TRBV3-1 with TRBJ2-7, with D perhaps matching TRBD2 (6 bases). CDR3 length: 17 amino acids. Per the germline V gene, CDR1 is LGHDT and CDR2 is YNNKEL (reference sequence). V was cut by 0 bases and J by 5 bases, with 20 bases left in between. This chain's CDR3 is CASSQEGGTRTWNEQYF. The CDR3 bases are TGTGCCAGCAGCCAAGAGGGCGGGACCCGAACCTGGAACGAGCAGTACTTC.

This chain links TRBV19 with TRBJ2-7; 10 nucleotides agree with TRBD2. Germline values: CDR1 LNHDA, CDR2 SQIVND (reference sequence). The J segment lost 4 bases and the V segment lost 3 bases, leaving 6 bases of the junction unmatched. CDR3 length: 15 residues. The CDR3 nucleotides are TGTGCCAGTAGTATTACCGGACTAGCGGATTACGAGCAGTACTTC. It translates to CASSITGLADYEQYF.

This sequence joins TRBV6-1 and TRBJ2-3, with D possibly TRBD1 on 5 matching bases. The CDR3 is made up of 16 amino acids. Deletions cut 5 bases from V and 2 bases from J, with 17 bases between. Germline-derived CDR1 and CDR2 are MNHNS and SASEGT. The CDR3 protein is CASSHSRARDTDTQYF. The CDR3 bases are TGTGCCAGCAGTCATTCCCGAGCCAGGGACACAGATACGCAGTATTTT.

This clonotype has a count of ten or more. CDR3 in amino acids: CSVAGGLENTEAFF. In DNA, the CDR3 is TGCAGCGTTGCTGGGGGATTAGAAAACACTGAAGCTTTCTTT. The chain combines TRBV29-1 with TRBJ1-1, with a possible D match to TRBD1 (5 bases). There are 14 residues in the CDR3. With 4 bases removed from V and 2 bases from J, the gap between germline ends came to 14 bases. CDR1 and CDR2 from the germline V gene are SQVTM and ANQGSEA.

This chain links TRBV3-1 with TRBJ2-7, with 7 bases lining up with TRBD1. Trimming removed 0 bases from V and 6 bases from J; junction bases left unmatched: 14. Germline lookup yields CDR1 LGHDT and CDR2 YNNKEL (reference sequence). The CDR3 length is 17 residues. In DNA form, the CDR3 reads TGTGCCAGCAGCCAAGATCCCCCCGCCGGGACAGCAATCGAGCAGTACTTC. Its translation is CASSQDPPAGTAIEQYF.

This clonotype was recorded a few times. The chain employs TRBV20-1 and TRBJ2-5; D ambiguous. Looked up from germline, CDR1 is DFQATT and CDR2 is SNEGSKA (reference sequence). This CDR3 has 12 residues. Trimming left V 4 bases short and J 2 bases short, with 8 bases between. CDR3 sequence reads: CSATEIQETQYF. The DNA of the CDR3 is TGCAGTGCTACAGAGATTCAAGAGACCCAGTACTTC.

The V gene is TRBV6-2 or TRBV6-3, the J gene TRBJ1-2; D is uncertain. There are 13 residues in the CDR3. Germline V CDR1 and CDR2: MNHEY, SVGEGT. V lost 5 bases to trimming and J lost 5 bases, with 12 bases between them. CDR3 protein: CASSNGIPYGYTF. The CDR3 bases are TGTGCCAGCAGTAACGGGATCCCTTATGGCTACACCTTC.

In its sample, this clonotype was seen a few times. The V call is TRBV2, the J call TRBJ2-1; 10 nucleotides agree with TRBD2. The CDR3 is made up of 13 amino acids. Germline CDR1 is SNHLY and CDR2 is FYNNEI. Trimming removed 4 bases from V and 9 bases from J; junction bases left unmatched: 3. The CDR3 DNA reads TGTGCCAGCAGTGTTCTAGCGGGAGCTGAGCAGTTCTTC. It encodes CASSVLAGAEQFF.

J is TRBJ2-1 and V is TRBV6-1, with D uncertain. This CDR3 contains 15 residues. Germline V gene data show CDR1 as MNHNS and CDR2 as SASEGT. The V end was cut by 5 bases, the J end by 4 bases, with 15 bases between. CDR3 sequence (DNA): TGTGCCAGCAGTCCCCTAAGGAAGGGTTACAATGAGCAGTTCTTC. It codes for CASSPLRKGYNEQFF.

Many counts were recorded for this clonotype. The chain has TRBV2 and TRBJ2-3, with D perhaps given as TRBD1 or TRBD2 (5 bases each). Germline CDR1 and CDR2: SNHLY and FYNNEI. The V and J ends lost 11 bases and 0 bases respectively, with 15 bases between them. The CDR3 contains 14 residues. The CDR3 sequence is CALRPRDSTDTQYF. DNA of the CDR3: TGTGCCTTACGCCCCCGGGACAGCACAGATACGCAGTATTTT.

This clonotype showed up many times. This chain joins TRBV6-2 or TRBV6-3 and TRBJ2-7, with a weak D call TRBD2 (5 bases). Trimming removed 2 bases at V and 3 bases at J, with 20 bases between. Germline V CDR1 and CDR2: MNHEY, SVGEGT. CDR3 length equals 17 residues. CDR3 protein: CASSYHTTSTSGYEQYF. The CDR3 nucleotides read TGTGCCAGCAGTTACCACACGACCTCTACTAGTGGCTACGAGCAGTACTTC.

This chain links TRBV30 with TRBJ1-4, with 10 bases lining up with TRBD1. J lost 6 bases, V lost 5 bases, and 6 bases had no gene match. The CDR3 runs 14 residues. CDR1 and CDR2 from the germline V gene are GTSNPN and SVGIG (reference sequence). CDR3 nucleotides: TGTGCCTGGGTGCCAGGGACAGGGGATGAAAAACTGTTTTTT. Protein product: CAWVPGTGDEKLFF.

The sample holds a few counts of this clonotype. J is TRBJ2-2 and V is TRBV28; no definite D call. This CDR3 comprises 15 residues. Trimming removed 2 bases from V and 2 bases from J, with 9 bases in between. Germline lookup yields CDR1 MDHEN and CDR2 SYDVKM. CDR3 in amino acids: CASSLGGVNTGELFF. The CDR3 region has the DNA TGTGCCAGCAGTTTAGGTGGGGTTAACACCGGGGAGCTGTTTTTT.